The sequence of this T cell receptor (beta chain) was determined in a study of cytomegalovirus exposure and HLA in healthy donors. The study's findings and limits: Later analysis demonstrated an association between a missense DCLRE1C variant and TCR beta V- and J-gene trimming.

This PCR relied on a set of 60 Vbeta primers and 13 Jbeta primers. Clones were sequenced by immunoSEQ multiplex PCR, and TCRdb holds only the in-frame ones, with some missing. This table holds 100,000 to 150,000 clones, around 74% found once. A word on this clone: The antigen remains undetermined.

The sequence derives from a man in his forties in good health and CMV-seropositive. Sequenced sample: PBMCs.

CDR3 DNA sequence: TGTGCCAGCAGACAGACAGCGCTTAATTCACCCCTCCACTTT. Translated, it gives CASRQTALNSPLHF. The V gene is TRBV6-5, the J gene TRBJ1-6, with D perhaps TRBD1 (5 bases). The V end lost 6 bases, the J end lost 6 bases, and 12 bases lay between the germline ends. Germline assignment: CDR1 MNHEY and CDR2 SVGAGI. This CDR3 contains 14 residues.